This T cell receptor beta chain derives from a study of blood T cell repertoires in COVID-19. Study overall: The United States, Italy and Spain supplied acute and convalescent COVID-19 samples. PBMCs, B-cell-depleted T cells, or T cells provided the cDNA or gDNA that made up the material.

The CDR3 is 14 residues long. The V gene's germline CDR1 is SGHAT and CDR2 FQNNGV. Trimming shortened V by 5 bases and J by 1 base, and 11 bases separated the two germline ends. Some clones are missing from TCRdb's copy, which holds only in-frame ones; the method was immunoSEQ multiplex PCR. This sample has 250,000 to 300,000 clones, with about 87% found just once. This clone was recorded only once. Sequenced sample: peripheral blood. The V gene is TRBV11-2, the J gene TRBJ2-5, with a tentative D call TRBD1 (5 bases). This TCR was recovered from a woman between 35 and 50 years old with acute or convalescent COVID-19. For the CDR3, the DNA is TGTGCCAGCAGCCAACAGGCGTTCCAAGAGACCCAGTACTTC. Encoded protein: CASSQQAFQETQYF.